This paragraph covers one TCR beta chain sequence. There is no known antigen for this receptor. Base qualities are not at hand, and no much larger clone is one base apart. TCRbeta CDR3 regions were amplified from genomic DNA by means of the immunoSEQ Assay, a bias-controlled multiplex PCR. The original pipeline was this. Within the assay, amplification of reference gene primers was used to estimate how many nucleated cells each sample contained. To quantify the absolute abundance of each unique TCRbeta CDR3 rearrangement, sequence reads were collapsed and filtered. For each sample, productive Simpson clonality was calculated as the square root of Simpson's diversity index across productive rearrangements. Drawn from immuneACCESS, this table holds only the in-frame rearrangements with V and J called that TCRdb kept. Clones are partly lost; checked studies trace under half to an unresolved V gene and leave the rest unexplained. The DNA gave D and trimming, while V, J and clone size come from that table. Counted in this sample were 210,000 or so clones; almost 90% of them appeared once. The ten largest make up about 0.59% of the sample.

V is cut by 2 bases and J by 5 bases, and the space between the germline ends is 28 bases. The CDR3 has 20 amino acids, counting the end cysteine and phenylalanine. Just CDR3 DNA is preserved here, 60 bases in frame from base 1. CDR1 and CDR2, looked up from the germline V gene, are MNHNS and SASEGT. The collaborating institutions used their own protocols to collect whole blood in K2EDTA tubes. Collaborator samples were shipped for TCRbeta analysis as frozen whole blood, isolated PBMCs, or DNA extracted from either sample type. The data were taken from a study of blood T cell repertoires in COVID-19 (dated by TCRdb to 2018 to 2021). Looking at the study overall: The collaborator samples originated in the United States, Italy and Spain and spanned the acute and convalescent phases of COVID-19. The prospective study material was composed of cDNA or gDNA derived from T cells, B-cell-depleted T cells, or PBMCs. Subjects who had been exposed to COVID-19, were actively infected with it, or had recovered from it provided the deeply sampled blood TCRbeta repertoires that made up the dataset. The repertoires were released in a freely available public database meant as a resource for research on the immune response to SARS-CoV-2. Samples came from the ongoing ImmuneRACE study (first 160 participants) plus 1,254 subjects from 6 global collaborators. The sample metadata nearly always contained a de-identified subject ID, COVID-19 status, age in years and sex. HLA class I and class II types, where available, came from metadata supplied by the sample provider rather than from assay-based typing. Overall study outcomes, separate from this receptor: How much clinical and demographic metadata was included differed by source and by participant, and the metadata was provided uncurated.

The receptor was derived from a man in his fifties with acute or convalescent COVID-19. Sequenced material: peripheral blood. This chain is built from TRBV6-1 and TRBJ1-3; the D gene remains uncertain. The DNA sequence is as follows: TGTGCCAGCAGTGAAAGTGGGTTGGTTGGCAGTTGGGCTTCAAGAAACACCATATATTTT. Translated, this gives CASSESGLVGSWASRNTIYF.